A selection of T cell receptor beta chains follows, all from one sample in a study of human T cells and chemical hapten exposure. In TCRdb, the RACE reads were re-called with MiXCR into one record per CDR3 protein. Here the sample spans 25,000 to 35,000 distinct CDR3 sequences, 5.8% being singletons. Material: whole blood, obtained in connection with sensitization to the hapten diphenylcyclopropenone (DPC). Receptor source: a man between 25 and 39 years old with alopecia areata. Some clones in this sample may be carry-over from other donors' samples. Both conserved end residues are part of each CDR3. Each record gives: V gene, CDR3 protein.

TRBV18,CASSQQGFPYEQYF
TRBV7-6,CASSLGIAGGPQNEQFF
TRBV7-2,CASSLLGGGAGGTEAFF
TRBV19,CASSGLGHEQYF
TRBV7-2,CASSQQLATNEKLFF
TRBV19,CASSIGGTGIKGYTF
TRBV13,CASSPGTGLDVAKNIQYF
TRBV19,CASSLRGGNQPQHF
TRBV20-1,CSAREPGQGHSPLHF
TRBV12-3/TRBV12-4,CASSLGRGGLFF